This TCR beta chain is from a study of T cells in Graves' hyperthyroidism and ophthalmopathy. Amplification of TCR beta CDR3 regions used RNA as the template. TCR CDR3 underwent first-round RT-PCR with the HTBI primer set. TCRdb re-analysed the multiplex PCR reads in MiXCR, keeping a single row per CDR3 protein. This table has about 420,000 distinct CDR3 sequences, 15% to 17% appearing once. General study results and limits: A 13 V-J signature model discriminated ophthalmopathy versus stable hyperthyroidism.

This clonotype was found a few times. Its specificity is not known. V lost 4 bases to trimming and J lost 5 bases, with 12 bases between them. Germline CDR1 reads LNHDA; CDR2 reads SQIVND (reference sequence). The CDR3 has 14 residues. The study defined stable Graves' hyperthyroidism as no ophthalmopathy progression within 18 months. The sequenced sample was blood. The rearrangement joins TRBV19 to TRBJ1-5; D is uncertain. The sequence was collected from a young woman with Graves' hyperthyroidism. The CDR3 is CASSKDPADQPQHF. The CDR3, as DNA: TGTGCCAGTAGTAAGGACCCCGCGGATCAGCCCCAGCATTTT. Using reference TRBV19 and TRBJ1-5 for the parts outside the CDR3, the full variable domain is DGGITQSPKYLFRKEGQNVTLSCEQNLNHDAMYWYRQDPGQGLRLIYYSQIVNDFQKGDIAEGYSVSREKKESFPLTVTSAQKNPTAFYLCASSKDPADQPQHFGDGTRLSIL.